This T cell receptor beta chain appears in the sequencing data of a study of PD-1 blockade in classical Hodgkin lymphoma. Regarding the study as a whole: Possible causes of repertoire differences, disease activity or prior therapy, remain undefined. Baseline TCR diversity was reportedly lower in newly diagnosed patients than healthy donors. Whereas CD4+ TCR diversity had risen significantly by C4D1, CD8+ TCR diversity had not.

Remarks on this clone: As yet, its antigen is unknown.

Trimming shortened V by 0 bases and J by 5 bases, and 5 bases separated the two germline ends. CDR3 size: 11 residues. Germline lookup yields CDR1 DFQATT and CDR2 SNEGSKA (reference sequence). Every single patient, without exception, relapsed after autologous stem cell transplantation, and brentuximab vedotin exposure varied. The table came from immunoSEQ multiplex PCR; TCRdb's copy has only in-frame clones and leaves some out. The sample lists under 95,000 clones, about nine tenths occurring once. The genes are TRBV20-1 and TRBJ2-7; D call uncertain. This receptor was identified in a human donor with classical Hodgkin lymphoma. Material: peripheral blood mononuclear cells (PBMCs), obtained before the second cycle of nivolumab. The CDR3 reads CSARDQDEQYF. CDR3 coding DNA: TGCAGTGCTAGAGATCAGGACGAGCAGTACTTC.